This T cell receptor beta chain was retrieved from a study of T-cell reconstitution after alpha-beta-depleted transplantation in children. Preparation of the TCRbeta library was carried out with unique molecular identifiers. TCRdb called the PCR reads again in MiXCR, with one record for every CDR3 protein. Counted here are 490,000 or so distinct CDR3 sequences, roughly a tenth occurring once; the ten biggest clones make up around 2%. Details on this clonotype: Its antigen is unknown.

Study results and limitations: Expanded graft clones, several hundred of them, were reportedly the source of alpha-beta T cells about two months after transplant. At the one-year point after transplant, T-cell counts and TCRbeta diversity were found to come mostly from T cells that had been newly produced. Where some patients showed high TCRbeta diversity at day 60, it came from recipient T cells and thymic progenitors that had survived.

The CDR3 covers 13 residues. Germline V lookup: CDR1 SEHNR, CDR2 FQNEAQ (reference sequence). J gave up 5 bases and V 8 bases, and 4 bases lay outside the gene matches. This chain joins TRBV7-9 and TRBJ2-1; 9 nucleotides agree with TRBD2. The source was PBMCs, collected before TCRalphabeta/CD19-depleted stem cell transplant. The sequence was obtained from a child aged 2-9 years with inherited bone marrow failure, due to receive a stem cell transplant. The CDR3 bases are TGTGCCAGCGCGGGAGGGCGGGACAATGAGCAGTTCTTC. Residues: CASAGGRDNEQFF.